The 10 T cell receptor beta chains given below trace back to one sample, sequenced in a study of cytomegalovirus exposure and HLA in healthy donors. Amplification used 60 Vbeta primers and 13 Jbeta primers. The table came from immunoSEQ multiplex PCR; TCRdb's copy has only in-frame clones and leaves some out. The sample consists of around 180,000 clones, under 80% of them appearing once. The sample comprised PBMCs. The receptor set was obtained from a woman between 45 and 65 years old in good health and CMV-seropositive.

The CDR3 bases are TGTGCCAGCAGTGAGTGGCAGGCCGATCAGCCCCAGCATTTT. Its protein is CASSEWQADQPQHF. This rearrangement joins TRBV2 to TRBJ1-5; D gene unclear. Deletions cut 3 bases from V and 5 bases from J, with 11 bases between. The CDR3 is made up of 14 amino acids. Germline V gene lookup returns CDR1 SNHLY and CDR2 FYNNEI.

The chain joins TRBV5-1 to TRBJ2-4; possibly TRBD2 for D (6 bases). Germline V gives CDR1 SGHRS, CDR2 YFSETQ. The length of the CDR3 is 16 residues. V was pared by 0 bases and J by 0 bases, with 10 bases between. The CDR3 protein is CASSLAAGLAKNIQYF. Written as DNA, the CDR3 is TGCGCCAGCAGCTTGGCGGCGGGGCTAGCCAAAAACATTCAGTACTTC.

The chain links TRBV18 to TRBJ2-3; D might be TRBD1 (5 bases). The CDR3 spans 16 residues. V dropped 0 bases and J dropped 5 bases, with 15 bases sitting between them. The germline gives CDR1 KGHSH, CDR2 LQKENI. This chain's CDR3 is CASSPPEGVPGDTQYF. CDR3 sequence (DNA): TGTGCCAGCTCACCACCCGAAGGGGTCCCCGGAGATACGCAGTATTTT.

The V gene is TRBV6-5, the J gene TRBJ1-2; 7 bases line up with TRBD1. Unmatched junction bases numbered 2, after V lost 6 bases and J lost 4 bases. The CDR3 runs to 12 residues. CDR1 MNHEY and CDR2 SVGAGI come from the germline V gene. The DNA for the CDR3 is TGTGCCAGCAGGACAGGGTCCTATGGCTACACCTTC. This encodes CASRTGSYGYTF.

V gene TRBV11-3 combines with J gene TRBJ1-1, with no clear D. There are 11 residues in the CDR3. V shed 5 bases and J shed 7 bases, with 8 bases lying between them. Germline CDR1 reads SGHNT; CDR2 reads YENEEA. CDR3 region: CASSAGFEAFF. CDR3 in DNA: TGTGCCAGCAGCGCGGGCTTTGAAGCTTTCTTT.

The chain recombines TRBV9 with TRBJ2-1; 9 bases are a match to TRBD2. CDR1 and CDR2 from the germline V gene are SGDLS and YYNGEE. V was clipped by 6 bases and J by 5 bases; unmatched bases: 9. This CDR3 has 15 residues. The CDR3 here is CASNRRLAADNEQFF. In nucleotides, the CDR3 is TGTGCCAGCAACCGTAGACTAGCGGCCGACAATGAGCAGTTCTTC.

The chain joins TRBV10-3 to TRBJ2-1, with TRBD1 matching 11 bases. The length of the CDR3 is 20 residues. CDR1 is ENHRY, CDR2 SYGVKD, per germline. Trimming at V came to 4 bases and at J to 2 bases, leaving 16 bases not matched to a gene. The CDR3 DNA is TGTGCCATCAGTGTTGGACAGGGGGCTTTCTACACTTCGGCCTACAATGAGCAGTTCTTC. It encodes CAISVGQGAFYTSAYNEQFF.

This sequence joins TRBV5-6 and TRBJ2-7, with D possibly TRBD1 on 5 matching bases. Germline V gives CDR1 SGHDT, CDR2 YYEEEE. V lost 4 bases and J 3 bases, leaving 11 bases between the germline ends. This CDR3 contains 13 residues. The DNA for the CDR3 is TGTGCCAGCAGCCCCACAGGCATCTACGAGCAGTACTTC. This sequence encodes CASSPTGIYEQYF.

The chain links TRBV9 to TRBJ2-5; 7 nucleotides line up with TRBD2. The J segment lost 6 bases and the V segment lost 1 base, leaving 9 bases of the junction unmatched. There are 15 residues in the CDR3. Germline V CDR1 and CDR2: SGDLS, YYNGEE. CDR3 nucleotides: TGTGCCAGCAGCGTAAACGGGGAGGGAAAAAAGACCCAGTACTTC. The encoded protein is CASSVNGEGKKTQYF.

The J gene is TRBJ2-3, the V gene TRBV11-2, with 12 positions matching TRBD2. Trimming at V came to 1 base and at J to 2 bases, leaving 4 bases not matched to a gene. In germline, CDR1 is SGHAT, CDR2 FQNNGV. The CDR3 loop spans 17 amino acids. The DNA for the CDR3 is TGTGCCAGCAGCTTAGGACTAGCGGGGGCGTCCACAGATACGCAGTATTTT. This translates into CASSLGLAGASTDTQYF.